This T cell receptor (beta chain) was observed in a study of T cells expressing NK-cell markers. About the research overall: Sorted CD3+CD56+NKG2C+, CD3+CD56+NKG2C- and CD3+CD56-NKG2C+ T cells provided the TCR beta repertoires. With respect to HCMV, most of the eight sequenced donors were seropositive, and one was seronegative. Study-wide points: Dominance of the CD3+CD56-NKG2C+ fraction by these clonotypes also held in a handful of donors.

Of note for this clonotype: Its antigen is as yet unknown.

The CDR3 has 15 amino acids. 5'RACE template switching with UMIs produced the TCR beta cDNA. TCRdb derives one entry per CDR3 protein from the 5' RACE reads, leaving out DNA. The sample totals roughly 350,000 distinct CDR3 sequences. Sequenced: blood T cells: a sorted CD56 or NKG2C T cell subset, CD4+ or CD8+ T cells, or bulk PBMC T cells (not recorded which). This receptor was obtained from a man aged 18 to 69 in good health. The chain employs TRBV12-3 or TRBV12-4 and TRBJ2-5; TCRdb reports TRBD2, a call that lacks DNA to check it against. CDR3 protein: CASSLRSGGKETQYF.